The 25 T cell receptor beta chains below come from one sample, sequenced in a study of post-analysis software for immune sequencing data (dated by TCRdb to between 2015 and 2016). Overall study results and their limits: Patients showed significantly higher frequencies than controls for five TRBV segments, among them TRBV5-6, TRBV5-1 and TRBV20-1.

These receptors are not linked to any known antigen. Libraries came from PCR. The instrument given in TCRdb is Illumina HiSeq 2500. To reduce PCR and sequencing biases, unique molecular identifiers were incorporated into the TCR beta cDNA libraries. TCRdb applied fastp at Q25 and MiXCR to the public reads, then kept only in-frame beta chains. Each CDR3 protein gets just one entry, which takes the most common genes and DNA from the rows behind it. A total of about 800,000 distinct CDR3 sequences appear in this sample, about 27% of them only once. The top ten hold roughly 0.57% of the sample. The sequenced material came from blood. The receptors come from a girl between 5 and 17 years old with multiple sclerosis.

This clonotype was observed a handful of times. This chain uses TRBV28 with TRBJ2-5; either TRBD1 or TRBD2 may supply D (5 bases each). CDR1 and CDR2 (germline): MDHEN, SYDVKM. V was clipped by 6 bases and J by 3 bases, with 14 bases between them. The CDR3 is 14 amino acids. The CDR3: CASSPPGREETQYF. The CDR3 nucleotides read TGTGCCAGCAGCCCCCCGGGACGGGAAGAGACCCAGTACTTC.

The sample holds a few counts of this clonotype. The J gene is TRBJ2-3, the V gene TRBV29-1; 11 positions match TRBD2. Germline values: CDR1 SQVTM, CDR2 ANQGSEA. The CDR3 spans 15 residues. J gave up 8 bases and V 7 bases, and 14 bases lay outside the gene matches. CDR3 amino acids: CSAWRLAGGYLTQYF. The CDR3 DNA reads as TGCAGCGCCTGGAGGTTAGCGGGGGGGTACCTTACGCAGTATTTT.

Points on this clonotype: Sequence at one end of the junction differs from germline and may be a read error. The CDR3 loop is CARSQDVWGGGPTDTQYF. The CDR3 DNA is TGTGCCCGCAGCCAAGATGTGTGGGGCGGGGGGCCCACAGATACGCAGTATTTT. The V and J genes are TRBV3-1 and TRBJ2-3; TRBD2 matches at 8 bases. Germline lookup yields CDR1 LGHDT and CDR2 YNNKEL (reference sequence). The CDR3 runs to 18 residues.

This clonotype has just a few counts. The junction and the germline gene differ at one end; a read error may be behind it. The J gene is TRBJ1-1, the V gene TRBV2, with a weak D call TRBD1 (6 bases). Germline assignment: CDR1 SNHLY and CDR2 FYNNEI. The CDR3 has 14 amino acids. CDR3 nucleotides: TGTGCCAGCAGCGAAGGGGGACGGAACACTGAAGCTTTCTTT. Protein: CASSEGGRNTEAFF.

The chain links TRBV6-6 to TRBJ1-1; 7 bases line up with TRBD1. This CDR3 comprises 13 residues. J lost 7 bases, V lost 7 bases, and 9 bases had no gene match. The germline CDR1 and CDR2 sequences are MNHNY and SVGAGI (reference sequence). CDR3 sequence (DNA): TGTGCCAGCAACGGACAGGCCGGGAGTGAAGCTTTCTTT. It codes for CASNGQAGSEAFF.

For the CDR3, the DNA is TGTGCCACCGAAACCGGGACAGCGGCACTATTAGCCTACGAGCAGTACTTC. Its protein product is CATETGTAALLAYEQYF. This chain joins TRBV27 and TRBJ2-7, with 7 nucleotides matching TRBD1. There are 17 residues in the CDR3. Germline V lookup: CDR1 MNHEY, CDR2 SMNVEV (reference sequence). The V segment lost 10 bases and the J segment 2 bases; nucleotides outside the gene matches: 20.

The chain employs TRBV18 and TRBJ1-1, with D possibly being TRBD1 (5 bases). Germline V lookup: CDR1 KGHSH, CDR2 LQKENI. V shed 3 bases and J shed 3 bases, with 8 bases lying between them. The CDR3 sequence is 13 residues long. CDR3 in DNA: TGTGCCAGCTCACCCTCGGGGGACACTGAAGCTTTCTTT. Protein product: CASSPSGDTEAFF. The full variable domain, its missing parts supplied by reference TRBV18 and TRBJ1-1, is NAGVMQNPRHLVRRRGQEARLRCSPMKGHSHVYWYRQLPEEGLKFMVYLQKENIIDESGMPKERFSAEFPKEGPSILRIQQVVRGDSAAYFCASSPSGDTEAFFGQGTRLTVV.

This clonotype was found many times. This chain joins TRBV25-1 and TRBJ1-6; 7 positions agree with TRBD1. This CDR3 is built from 13 residues. Per the germline V gene, CDR1 is MGHDK and CDR2 is SYGVNS. The junction had 4 bases not matched to a gene; V was cut back by 6 bases and J by 8 bases. In DNA, the CDR3 is TGTGCCAGCAGGCGCGGGACAGATTCACCCCTCCACTTT. Translation gives CASRRGTDSPLHF.

The chain couples TRBV5-5 to TRBJ2-5; a weak D match, TRBD2 (5 bases). The DNA end lines up better with TRBJ2-1; the J call may be wrong. The germline CDR1 and CDR2 sequences are SGHKS and YYEKEE (reference sequence). There are 15 residues in the CDR3. The CDR3 DNA is TGTGCCAGCAGCTGGCCCCAGGTGGAGGAGGAGACCCAGTTCTTC. Its translation: CASSWPQVEEETQFF.

This clonotype was counted a few times. The chain joins TRBV5-1 to TRBJ1-2; D possibly corresponds to TRBD1 (6 bases). The CDR3 runs 13 residues. Germline CDR1 is SGHRS and CDR2 is YFSETQ. V was shortened by 1 base and J by 6 bases, with 10 bases between the two germline ends. The chain's CDR3 is CASSLPGADGYTF. CDR3 nucleotides: TGCGCCAGCAGCTTGCCGGGGGCTGATGGCTACACCTTC. The full variable domain, completed using reference TRBV5-1 and TRBJ1-2, is KAGVTQTPRYLIKTRGQQVTLSCSPISGHRSVSWYQQTPGQGLQFLFEYFSETQRNKGNFPGRFSGRQFSNSRSEMNVSTLELGDSALYLCASSLPGADGYTFGSGTRLTVV.

The chain uses TRBV20-1 and TRBJ2-7, with TRBD2 matching 8 bases. Germline assignment: CDR1 DFQATT and CDR2 SNEGSKA (reference sequence). Trimming at V came to 6 bases and at J to 3 bases, leaving 7 bases not matched to a gene. The CDR3 totals 13 residues. The CDR3 DNA sequence: TGCAGTGCCACTCCCGCGGGGGGCTACGAGCAGTACTTC. This sequence encodes CSATPAGGYEQYF.

The rearrangement links TRBV12-3 or TRBV12-4 to TRBJ1-1; D unclear. The CDR3 has 14 amino acids. Trimming removed 7 bases from V and 3 bases from J, with 15 bases in between. For the CDR3, the DNA is TGTGCCAGCACCTTAGGCAGATATTACACTGAAGCTTTCTTT. Amino acids: CASTLGRYYTEAFF.

This clonotype has just a few counts. The CDR3 spells CASSYSFGELFF. The CDR3 nucleotides read TGTGCCAGCAGTTACAGCTTCGGGGAGCTGTTTTTT. This chain connects TRBV6-5 to TRBJ2-2; D unresolved. V dropped 2 bases and J dropped 7 bases, with 5 bases sitting between them. Germline loops: CDR1 MNHEY, CDR2 SVGAGI. The CDR3 extends over 12 amino acids.

The gene calls are TRBV7-9 and TRBJ2-3, with 12 nucleotides matching TRBD2. The CDR3 is made up of 19 amino acids. Germline-derived CDR1 and CDR2 are SEHNR and FQNEAQ (reference sequence). V was clipped by 4 bases and J by 4 bases; unmatched bases: 15. CDR3 residues: CASSSRLAGARENADTQYF. The DNA for the CDR3 is TGTGCCAGCAGCTCCCGACTAGCGGGGGCTCGAGAAAACGCAGATACGCAGTATTTT.

CDR3: CASSGTSGSEQYF. The CDR3 nucleotides are TGTGCCAGCAGCGGGACTAGCGGATCCGAGCAGTACTTC. V usage is TRBV3-1 and J usage is TRBJ2-7, with 11 bases matching TRBD2. Trimming cost V 5 bases and J 6 bases; bases outside gene matches: 3. This CDR3 has 13 amino acids. CDR1 is LGHDT, CDR2 YNNKEL, per germline (reference sequence).

This clonotype was picked up a small number of times. J is TRBJ2-7 and V is TRBV20-1; perhaps TRBD2 as D (6 bases). This CDR3 has 14 amino acids. CDR1 is DFQATT and CDR2 is SNEGSKA in the germline V gene (reference sequence). Trimming took off 2 bases at V and 2 bases at J, with 13 bases between the two ends. CDR3 sequence: CSARHSGKAYEQYF. The CDR3, as DNA: TGCAGTGCTAGACATAGCGGCAAGGCCTACGAGCAGTACTTC.

This rearrangement joins TRBV12-3 or TRBV12-4 to TRBJ1-3; no clear D gene. This CDR3 is 15 amino acids long. V lost 6 bases and J 1 base, leaving 13 bases between the germline ends. CDR3 sequence (DNA): TGTGCCAGCAGCTCTTTTTTTGGGTCTGGAAACACCATATATTTT. It codes for CASSSFFGSGNTIYF.

The chain combines TRBV20-1 with TRBJ2-5; maybe TRBD1 (5 bases). Looked up from germline, CDR1 is DFQATT and CDR2 is SNEGSKA (reference sequence). Trimming cost V 4 bases and J 0 bases, with 12 bases left between them. CDR3 length: 14 residues. CDR3 in amino acids: CSATDDSHQETQYF. The CDR3 DNA follows: TGCAGTGCTACCGATGACAGTCACCAAGAGACCCAGTACTTC.

The V gene is TRBV9, the J gene TRBJ1-5; D gene uncertain. Looked up from germline, CDR1 is SGDLS and CDR2 is YYNGEE. The CDR3 runs to 15 residues. Trimming pared 3 bases from V and 8 bases from J, leaving 18 bases between. As DNA, the CDR3 is TGTGCCAGCAGCGCCAAAGCCTCGAATGGGGAGCCCCAGCATTTT. Its translation: CASSAKASNGEPQHF.

The rearrangement uses TRBV20-1 and TRBJ2-3, with D uncertain. The CDR3 has 15 residues. Trimming took 6 bases from V and 0 from J, leaving 16 bases between them. Germline V gene sequence: CDR1 DFQATT, CDR2 SNEGSKA (reference sequence). CDR3 in DNA: TGCAGTGCACCGACCGGGTCCTCGAGCACAGATACGCAGTATTTT. It specifies CSAPTGSSSTDTQYF.

This chain joins TRBV9 and TRBJ1-2, with D unresolved. The CDR3 is 15 amino acids. Trimming removed 2 bases at V and 4 bases at J, with 15 bases between. Per the germline V gene, CDR1 is SGDLS and CDR2 is YYNGEE. The DNA of the CDR3 is TGTGCCAGCAGCGTTGGTTGGGCCTCATCCTATGGCTACACCTTC. Its protein is CASSVGWASSYGYTF.

The chain employs TRBV6-2 or TRBV6-3 and TRBJ2-2; D gene unclear. The CDR3 totals 13 residues. With 6 bases removed from V and 6 bases from J, the gap between germline ends came to 11 bases. CDR1 and CDR2 from the germline V gene are MNHEY and SVGEGT. CDR3 DNA: TGTGCCAGCAGCCCCGGGTGGGCCGGGGAGCTGTTTTTT. Its protein product is CASSPGWAGELFF.

V is TRBV29-1 and J is TRBJ1-2, with TRBD1 matching 8 bases. J gave up 1 base and V 5 bases, and 6 bases lay outside the gene matches. This CDR3 is 14 amino acids long. Germline-derived CDR1 and CDR2 are SQVTM and ANQGSEA. CDR3 in amino acids: CSVLDREYNYGYTF. For the CDR3, the DNA is TGCAGCGTTCTGGACAGGGAATATAACTATGGCTACACCTTC.

This clonotype was detected only once. An end of the junction does not agree with germline; a read error may underlie this. This chain joins TRBV20-1 and TRBJ2-3; 12 positions agree with TRBD2. CDR3 size: 16 residues. Germline lookup yields CDR1 DFQATT and CDR2 SNEGSKA (reference sequence). The CDR3 nucleotides read TGCAGCGCTAGTTACTGGACTAGCGGGGGCACAGATACGCAGTATTTT. Encoded protein: CSASYWTSGGTDTQYF.

The V gene is TRBV20-1, the J gene TRBJ2-5, with D possibly TRBD2 on 5 matching bases. The better agreement between TRBJ2-7 and the DNA end casts doubt on the J call. Germline values: CDR1 DFQATT, CDR2 SNEGSKA (reference sequence). The CDR3 runs 17 residues. This chain's CDR3 is CSATETDPNGLLGEQYF. CDR3 sequence (DNA): TGCAGTGCTACCGAAACAGACCCCAACGGACTGTTGGGCGAGCAGTACTTC.